The clone carrying this T cell receptor beta chain has just a few counts. Its antigen is not identified. These data belong to a study of beta chain features in type 1 diabetes. Broader study findings: All four CD4+ subsets from Type 1 diabetes patients carried moderately but significantly shorter TCRB CDR3s. TCRB rearrangement may or may not be influenced by HLA type; here this remained unresolved. The study found fewer insertions and more deletions at VDJ junctions in type 1 diabetes patients. Cells with high TCR expression could be over-represented by cDNA sequencing.

Germline V gene lookup returns CDR1 SGHTA and CDR2 FQGNSA. The CDR3 covers 15 residues. V lost 1 base and J lost 4, with 13 bases in between. Purity exceeding 95% was reached by all sorted populations. The isolated RNA, all of it, was reverse transcribed, so expressed TCRB transcripts were what got sequenced. Generated by immunoSEQ multiplex PCR, the TCRdb table keeps only in-frame clones and is missing some. The repertoire includes 600,000 or so clones, 9.5% to 15% of them detected once, and 0.095% to 0.15% sits in the top ten. The clonotype was recovered from a man under 40 with type 1 diabetes. Sequences were obtained from naive CD4+ T cells from blood. The J gene is TRBJ1-2, the V gene TRBV7-2, with TRBD1 as a possible D gene (6 bases). CDR3 coding DNA: TGTGCCAGCAGCTTAGGATCGGGACACAGCTATGGCTACACCTTC. Translated: CASSLGSGHSYGYTF. The entire variable domain, with the rest obtained from reference TRBV7-2 and TRBJ1-2, is as follows: GAGVSQSPSNKVTEKGKDVELRCDPISGHTALYWYRQSLGQGLEFLIYFQGNSAPDKSGLPSDRFSAERTGGSVSTLTIQRTQQEDSAVYLCASSLGSGHSYGYTFGSGTRLTVV.